This TCR beta chain was identified in a study of CD8 T cells in ankylosing spondylitis. This clonotype was seen ten or more times. Antigen unknown. In making TCR beta libraries, quantitative 5'-RACE with molecular barcodes was used. One entry per CDR3 protein results from TCRdb running MiXCR on the 5' RACE reads. The sample holds 110,000 to 150,000 distinct CDR3 sequences, 7% to 9% seen once. The CDR3 runs to 17 residues. Trimming took 4 bases from V and 0 from J; bases not matched to a gene: 8. Germline assignment: CDR1 SEHNR and CDR2 FQNEAQ (reference sequence). Study-level points and caveats: In the blood and synovial fluid of reactive arthritis, some motif variants had been previously reported. Researchers reportedly found disease-linked clones significantly enriched in matched ankylosing spondylitis synovial fluid.

The chain couples TRBV7-9 to TRBJ2-1; 8 positions agree with TRBD2. The material sequenced was synovial fluid, either unsorted or a sorted T cell fraction (not recorded which). The TCR was taken from a male donor with ankylosing spondylitis. The CDR3 loop reads CASSSPSGQSSYNEQFF. CDR3 DNA sequence: TGTGCCAGCAGCTCCCCTAGCGGGCAGAGCTCCTACAATGAGCAGTTCTTC.